The T cell receptor (beta chain) described here comes from a study of blood T cells in healthy people across ages. Through a sample-barcoded 5' primer and a J-beta primer mix, a second PCR was run for roughly 6 to 12 cycles. TCRdb reprocessed the 5' RACE reads with MiXCR, giving one entry per CDR3 protein. The sample carries fewer than 800,000 distinct CDR3 sequences, 21% recorded once. General study findings and limits: Calculation of diversity from one million T cells yielded estimates considered to be underestimates.

Concerning this clonotype itself: What it recognizes is unknown.

Germline loops: CDR1 DFQATT, CDR2 SNEGSKA (reference sequence). This CDR3 is built from 12 residues. The gene calls are TRBV20-1 and TRBJ2-5, with D perhaps TRBD1 (6 bases). The closer fit of TRBJ2-7 to the DNA end suggests the J call may be wrong. The material sequenced was blood. The clonotype originates from a man between 70 and 80 years old in good health. This CDR3 reads CSATGASYEQYF. In DNA, the CDR3 is TGCAGTGCTACAGGGGCCTCCTACGAGCAGTACTTC.